This T cell receptor (beta chain) originates from a study of shared clonotypes between healthy human individuals (dated by TCRdb to 2019 to 2021). Broadly, across the study: The cohort comprised a couple of women and a few men aged 18 to 49 years. For each donor, three plates each were used for CD4 naive and CD4 memory, two plates were used for CD8 naive, and one plate was used for CD8 memory. To estimate repertoire size and how much clonotype sharing occurs between individuals, the study deeply sequenced the blood TCR repertoires of about five healthy adults. Different laboratories and diverse techniques were used to prepare libraries and sequence TCR repertoires, to increase sequencing depth and limit assay-specific biases. Between about 0.9 and 10 billion PBMCs per donor were obtained by leukapheresis.

Of note for this clone: Its antigen remains undetermined. Base qualities are missing; no much larger clone stands one base away.

Using the deep immunoSEQ assay, TCR CDR3 regions were amplified from genomic DNA by multiplex PCR. Extracted genomic DNA from each cell subset was distributed evenly across all wells of several immunoSEQ 96-well plates, and each plate was treated as a replicate. For sorted subsets, approximately 210 ng of genomic DNA, equivalent to 25,000 to 35,000 T cell genomes, went into each replicate PCR. Purified libraries were measured with a Qubit 3.0 fluorometer, size-checked on a Bioanalyzer 2100, and measured again with the KAPA Library Quantification kit. Each immunoSEQ 96-well plate was sequenced on its own single-read 150-cycle Illumina NextSeq 550 flow cell. Under the source paper's analysis protocol: Because only junctional sequences without quality scores were contained in the immunoSEQ output, filtering matching that applied to full-length reads could not be performed. To assign V/J genes and CDR3, sequences were annotated using PyIR, a Python wrapper for IgBLAST v1.9, with IMGT germline references. Reads were filtered out if the reads had weak V/J assignments (E-value above 1e-6), no CDR3, stop codons, out-of-frame junctions, or ambiguous translated residues. A V3J clonotype was defined by an identical inferred V gene, J gene, and CDR3 amino acid sequence. Percentage overlap between repertoires was computed as shared unique clonotypes divided by the size of the smaller repertoire. Richness of each repertoire was evaluated using RTK rarefaction, the Chao1 estimator, and Recon v2.1 estimates of unobserved clonotypes. Generation probabilities for all TCRbeta clonotypes obtained by the gDNA method from a handful of donors were computed using OLGA. This is the immuneACCESS table as TCRdb keeps it, with only in-frame sequences that have V and J called. A part of the clones is gone; compared with another copy, unresolved V genes explain less than half, and the rest is unexplained. Clonal size and the V and J genes are those of that table, whereas D and trimming came from the DNA. Within this sample are a few million clones, with roughly 93% of them counted one time only. The top ten clonotypes cover 0.35% to 0.5% of the sample.

Study-wide conclusions, independent of this receptor: Compared with non-shared clonotypes, clonotypes shared by all four sorted-subset donors had higher generation probabilities. The small number of donors limited the genetic and exposure-history diversity represented. Across several donors, approximately 5% of naive CD4, more than 3% of naive CD8, 2% to 2.5% of memory CD4, and under 0.45% of memory CD8 clonotypes were shared. Even with the large sequencing depth, rarefaction of the sorted-subset datasets indicated that sequencing was incomplete. Estimated clonotype richness was generally larger for naive than for memory subsets. Pairwise subsampling indicated that sequencing depth was expected to affect the degree of clonotype sharing among donors. Sampling was limited to blood, and TCR repertoires in tissue likely differ from TCR repertoires in blood.

Healthy HIV-negative adults with no recently reported acute infections or vaccinations were included as donors. Every donor was a Caucasian adult residing in Nashville, Tennessee, USA. CD4+ T cells were enriched through magnetic negative selection, after which naive cells were positively selected on CD45RA and the remaining negative fraction served as the memory subset. Blood was collected by leukapheresis, and PBMCs were isolated by Ficoll-Histopaque density gradient centrifugation and then cryopreserved in liquid nitrogen vapor phase. Analytical flow cytometry was used to check the purity and quantity of every magnetically sorted T cell population. From each sorted fraction, genomic DNA was isolated and quantified by UV absorbance on a Nanodrop 2000c. The CDR3 numbers 14 residues from cysteine through phenylalanine. Kept here is only the CDR3 DNA, which spans 42 bases and is read in frame from base 1. V loses 3 bases at its end and J loses 7 bases; junction bases beyond the gene matches: 6. The germline V gene (reference sequence) yields GTSNPN for CDR1 and SVGIG for CDR2.

The TCR sequence derives from a man younger than 30 in good health. Some clones in this sample may be carry-over from other donors' samples. The specimen was naive CD4+ T cells from PBMCs. The intended sense of this specimen's cell subset or site label: CD45RA+ positively selected. The sequence links TRBV30 to TRBJ1-6; 7 junctional bases match TRBD1. CDR3 loop: CAWRQAGGNSPLHF. The nucleotide sequence is TGTGCCTGGAGACAGGCAGGGGGGAATTCACCCCTCCACTTT.